Listed below are T cell receptor beta chains from one sample, sequenced in a study of radiation and T cells in renal cell carcinoma. Repertoires were generated with immunoSEQ multiplex PCR, while TCRdb's copy carries only in-frame clones and drops some. Of some 140,000 clones listed, 88% are singletons. Sequences were derived from blood, sampled from a patient whose treatment included radiotherapy and nephrectomy. The receptors originated from a woman aged 45 to 65 with renal cell carcinoma. The CDR3 runs from the conserved cysteine through the conserved F or W. The order of the fields is V gene, CDR3 protein.

TRBV20-1	CSPARRTEQFF
TRBV6-1	CASSRENFSYNEQFF
TRBV5-4	CASSLDAFNEKLFF
TRBV5-6	CASSSYVAGGSDTQYF
TRBV7-9	CASSLRRDRTSYNEQFF
TRBV6-5	CASSPVLGETQYF
TRBV29-1	CSVGETGYGYTF
TRBV11-2	CASSETFTGGVEQYF
TRBV20-1	CSASGYTEAFF
TRBV5-6	CASSWGRGETQYF
TRBV10-3	CAIMRDPGQPQHF
TRBV7-9	CASSLNRDNEQFF
TRBV29-1	CSVDGYTF
TRBV10-1	CASSLERRTEAFF
TRBV30	CACTIRSGNTIYF
TRBV6-6	CASSFASGGGEQFF
TRBV2	CASSGGGSYGYTF
TRBV5-6	CASSLVGRTNYGYTF
TRBV10-1	CASSESDRANTGELFF
TRBV2	CASSEPKISTEAFF
TRBV5-1	CASSRRQGDSTDTQYF
TRBV25-1	CASSDRAGQPQHF
TRBV2	CASSVGGLAGAQETQYF
TRBV4-3	CASSQQGAYEKLFF
TRBV5-6	CASRLVKNTEAFF
TRBV19	CASNGERNQPQHF
TRBV6-6	CASSYPQETQYF
TRBV19	CASSELGRTEAFF
TRBV7-9	CASSLVAGAADTQYF
TRBV5-6	CASSLGGRYGYTF
TRBV1	CTSSQEDRGENQPQHF
TRBV19	CASRRQGVGTEAFF
TRBV5-4	CASSFRAETQYF
TRBV29-1	CSVVTSGRFNEQFF
TRBV6-1	CASLLSQASYEQYF
TRBV5-4	CASSPSSTEVNTEAFF